This TCR beta chain was observed in a study of T cell responses to AZD1222 COVID-19 vaccine. As to this clone: Its target is not known.

Generated by immunoSEQ multiplex PCR, the TCRdb table keeps only in-frame clones and is missing some. The table includes fewer than 90,000 clones, approximately 90% detected once. Study-wide results and caveats: It should be noted that donors were predominantly white British and more often female, and clonal diversity was possibly underestimated. Of spike-specific TCRs, nearly half reportedly target regions left unmutated in variants. The number of AZD1222 recipients seropositive at baseline was only five or six.

This CDR3 comprises 15 residues. Germline-derived CDR1 and CDR2 are SNHLY and FYNNEI. The V end lost 8 bases, the J end lost 0 bases, and 14 bases lay between the germline ends. The chain joins TRBV2 to TRBJ1-5, with a weak D call TRBD1 (6 bases). The sequences come from peripheral blood, collected 28 days after the second AZD1222 dose. This sequence originates from an adult who received the AZD1222 COVID-19 vaccine. CDR3 loop: CASGSGTFSNQPQHF. CDR3 DNA: TGTGCCAGCGGATCCGGGACATTTAGCAATCAGCCCCAGCATTTT.